One and the same sample provided the 17 T cell receptor beta chains below, sequenced in a study of CD8 T cells in acute hepatitis C reinfection. As for time point: naive CD8 control sorted from an acute-time-point sample. Profiled with immunoSEQ multiplex PCR; TCRdb holds only in-frame clones, not every one. The sample consists of 30,000 to 40,000 clones, around 85% of them appearing once. Sequenced material: naive CD8+ T cells from PBMCs. Every receptor here comes from a woman aged 18-29 years who spontaneously cleared hepatitis C infection.

This clone came up once. The genes are TRBV18 and TRBJ2-5; D gene uncertain. The germline V gene encodes CDR1 KGHSH and CDR2 LQKENI. Trimming left V 3 bases short and J 1 base short, with 3 bases between. The CDR3 contains 12 residues. As DNA, the CDR3 is TGTGCCAGCTCACCGACCCAAGAGACCCAGTACTTC. Protein sequence: CASSPTQETQYF. The variable domain in full, completed from reference TRBV18 and TRBJ2-5, reads NAGVMQNPRHLVRRRGQEARLRCSPMKGHSHVYWYRQLPEEGLKFMVYLQKENIIDESGMPKERFSAEFPKEGPSILRIQQVVRGDSAAYFCASSPTQETQYFGPGTRLLVL.

The V call is TRBV15, the J call TRBJ1-2; the match to TRBD1 covers 12 bases. Germline loops: CDR1 LNHNV, CDR2 YYDKDF (reference sequence). V gave up 0 bases and J gave up 8 bases; unmatched junction bases: 13. CDR3 length: 18 residues. The CDR3 spells CATSRELHPGQGAVGYTF. In nucleotides, the CDR3 is TGTGCCACCAGCAGAGAACTACACCCGGGACAGGGGGCGGTCGGCTACACCTTC.

In DNA form, the CDR3 reads TGTGCCAGCAGTTTAGGTACCATTCCAAGCGAGGAGCAGTTCTTC. Translation: CASSLGTIPSEEQFF. This rearrangement joins TRBV27 to TRBJ2-1; no firm D call. The CDR3 runs 15 residues. V lost 2 bases and J 10 bases, leaving 18 bases between the germline ends. Germline loops: CDR1 MNHEY, CDR2 SMNVEV (reference sequence).

This clone was observed once. The V and J genes are TRBV9 and TRBJ2-1; D gene uncertain. V was cut by 8 bases and J by 3 bases, with 12 bases left in between. In germline, CDR1 is SGDLS, CDR2 YYNGEE. The CDR3 spans 13 residues. In DNA form, the CDR3 reads TGTGCCAGTACCTCGAGGAACTACAATGAGCAGTTCTTC. Residues: CASTSRNYNEQFF.

The chain has TRBV7-3 and TRBJ2-1; the match to TRBD2 covers 7 bases. The V gene end was trimmed by 2 bases and the J gene end by 0 bases; junction bases not matched to a gene: 22. This CDR3 has 22 amino acids. Germline loops: CDR1 SGHTA, CDR2 FQGTGA. CDR3 nucleotide sequence: TGTGCCAGCAGCTTATTTCCCCCGACTAGCTTAAACAAGGAAAGCTCCTACAATGAGCAGTTCTTC. Protein: CASSLFPPTSLNKESSYNEQFF.

This clone has just one count. J is TRBJ2-7 and V is TRBV9; D unresolved. The germline V gene encodes CDR1 SGDLS and CDR2 YYNGEE. V was shortened by 3 bases and J by 2 bases, with 15 bases between the two germline ends. This CDR3 has 15 residues. The CDR3 loop reads CASSGQIDGTYEQYF. Written as DNA, the CDR3 is TGTGCCAGCAGCGGGCAGATCGATGGGACCTACGAGCAGTACTTC.

J is TRBJ2-3 and V is TRBV4-2; TRBD2 agrees at 7 bases. CDR3 length: 20 amino acids. In germline, CDR1 is LGHNA, CDR2 YNFKEQ. The V and J ends lost 0 bases and 4 bases, in that order; junction bases with no gene match: 19. The CDR3 sequence: CASSQEGWEAGRRSADTQYF. The DNA of the CDR3 is TGTGCCAGCAGCCAAGAAGGGTGGGAAGCGGGAAGAAGGAGTGCAGATACGCAGTATTTT.

V is TRBV9 and J is TRBJ1-1; tentatively, D is TRBD1 (5 bases). The germline V and J ends were trimmed by 6 bases and 3 bases, with 18 bases remaining between them. CDR1 and CDR2 (germline): SGDLS, YYNGEE. The length of the CDR3 is 15 residues. The CDR3 sequence is CASTRDLLSYTEAFF. The CDR3 DNA reads as TGTGCCAGCACTCGGGACCTCCTATCCTACACTGAAGCTTTCTTT.

The V and J genes are TRBV7-2 and TRBJ2-1; unclear D gene. The V gene lost 0 bases and the J gene lost 5 bases, with 14 bases spanning the gap. The CDR3 consists of 16 residues. Germline assignment: CDR1 SGHTA and CDR2 FQGNSA. CDR3: CASSLAYLGQDNEQFF. CDR3 DNA sequence: TGTGCCAGCAGCTTAGCTTATTTAGGCCAGGACAATGAGCAGTTCTTC. The variable domain in full, with the rest retrieved from reference TRBV7-2 and TRBJ2-1, is GAGVSQSPSNKVTEKGKDVELRCDPISGHTALYWYRQSLGQGLEFLIYFQGNSAPDKSGLPSDRFSAERTGGSVSTLTIQRTQQEDSAVYLCASSLAYLGQDNEQFFGPGTRLTVL.

This clone was seen just once. The gene calls are TRBV29-1 and TRBJ1-1; no reliable D call. Trimming left V 4 bases short and J 6 bases short, with 18 bases between. The CDR3 totals 14 residues. Germline V gene data show CDR1 as SQVTM and CDR2 as ANQGSEA. The CDR3 reads CSVGPSRAVAEAFF. The CDR3 DNA sequence: TGCAGCGTTGGACCCTCGAGGGCGGTGGCTGAAGCTTTCTTT.

This chain joins TRBV27 and TRBJ2-1; D gene ambiguous. Germline assignment: CDR1 MNHEY and CDR2 SMNVEV (reference sequence). The CDR3 has 15 residues. Trimming took 8 bases from V and 0 from J, leaving 14 bases between them. In DNA, the CDR3 is TGTGCCAGCGGTTACACGGAGAGCTCCTACAATGAGCAGTTCTTC. Amino acid sequence: CASGYTESSYNEQFF.

The J gene is TRBJ1-2, the V gene TRBV4-1; maybe TRBD1 (5 bases). This CDR3 has 17 amino acids. The V end lost 4 bases, the J end lost 4 bases, and 22 bases lay between the germline ends. CDR1 is MGHRA and CDR2 is YSYEKL in the germline V gene. The DNA of the CDR3 is TGCGCCAGCAGCCCAAGCGGGCAGGGCCATTTCTCCTATGGCTACACCTTC. It codes for CASSPSGQGHFSYGYTF.

The rearrangement joins TRBV6-5 to TRBJ2-7; no clear D. CDR1 and CDR2 from the germline V gene are MNHEY and SVGAGI. V was trimmed by 6 bases and J by 6 bases, leaving 9 bases between them. This CDR3 is built from 11 residues. The CDR3 reads CASSSGPEQYF. The CDR3 DNA follows: TGTGCCAGCAGCAGTGGTCCCGAGCAGTACTTC.

The chain carries TRBV7-2 and TRBJ2-3; D gene ambiguous. The CDR3 runs 15 residues. CDR1 and CDR2 (germline): SGHTA, FQGNSA. The germline V and J ends were trimmed by 1 base and 2 bases, with 10 bases remaining between them. For the CDR3, the DNA is TGTGCCAGCAGCTTAGAGTACAGCTACACAGATACGCAGTATTTT. Its protein is CASSLEYSYTDTQYF.

This rearrangement joins TRBV6-6 to TRBJ1-4, with no clear D. V lost 4 bases and J 13 bases, leaving 22 bases between the germline ends. Looked up from germline, CDR1 is MNHNY and CDR2 is SVGAGI (reference sequence). CDR3 length: 15 residues. The CDR3 DNA reads TGTGCCAGCAGTTCCCATCGGGAACTCTCTATCGGACTGTTTTTT. Amino acid sequence: CASSSHRELSIGLFF.

The V call is TRBV27, the J call TRBJ1-2, with D tentatively TRBD1 (6 bases). V shed 11 bases and J shed 5 bases, with 12 bases lying between them. The CDR3 totals 11 residues. Germline CDR1 and CDR2: MNHEY and SMNVEV (reference sequence). Written as DNA, the CDR3 is TGTGCCTGCGGGACAAGATATGGCTACACCTTC. Translating gives CACGTRYGYTF.

J is TRBJ1-1 and V is TRBV4-2, with D possibly TRBD1 on 5 matching bases. V dropped 3 bases and J dropped 4 bases, with 18 bases sitting between them. Germline V gene lookup returns CDR1 LGHNA and CDR2 YNFKEQ. This CDR3 contains 16 residues. The CDR3: CASSQRQGSLATEAFF. CDR3 nucleotide sequence: TGTGCCAGCAGCCAGCGTCAGGGATCCTTGGCCACTGAAGCTTTCTTT.